Listed below are T cell receptor beta chains from one sample, sequenced in a study of identical twins. One entry per CDR3 protein results from TCRdb running MiXCR on the 5' RACE reads. The table records fewer than 500,000 distinct CDR3 sequences, about 24% of them present only once. The sample was also reused in another study, on T cells expressing NK-cell markers.

Sample: CD4+ T cells sorted from blood. All receptors derive from a woman aged 18-29 years in good health. The conserved cysteine and the conserved F or W are not part of the CDR3 here.

>TRBJ1-3|TRBV12-3/TRBV12-4
ASTFRDRSSGNTIY
>TRBJ2-3|TRBV7-2
ASSLAQRTQY
>TRBJ2-7|TRBV7-8
ASSRVLYEQY
>TRBJ2-1|TRBV5-1
ASSLVGGAYNEQF
>TRBJ1-1|TRBV9
ASSVGGENTEAF
>TRBJ2-3|TRBV5-1
ASSFDKTASTDTQY
>TRBJ2-2|TRBV15
ATRLNTGELF
>TRBJ2-1|TRBV20-1
SARPDRVNEQF
>TRBJ1-6|TRBV12-3/TRBV12-4
ASSFGARNSPLH
>TRBJ2-2|TRBV5-5
ASSLGILWSGELF